Each of the 14 T cell receptor beta chains below was sequenced from the same sample in a study of siplizumab effects on memory and regulatory T cells (dated by TCRdb to between 2018 and 2020). The receptor library was made with the immunoSEQ multiplex PCR assay. Drawn from immuneACCESS, this table holds only the in-frame rearrangements with V and J called that TCRdb kept. Clones are partly lost; checked studies trace under half to an unresolved V gene and leave the rest unexplained. In all, the sample holds approximately 100,000 clones, and roughly nine tenths of those were seen once. The ten largest account for less than 0.85% of the sample. Sequenced input: Tregs sorted from blood. Receptors were obtained from a human donor in good health.

The CDR3 protein is CASKRSNQPQHF. For the CDR3, the DNA is TGTGCCAGCAAACGGAGCAATCAGCCCCAGCATTTT. This chain links TRBV28 with TRBJ1-5; D gene unclear. Germline CDR1 and CDR2: MDHEN and SYDVKM. CDR3 length: 12 residues. The ends were cut back, 7 bases at V and 1 base at J, with 5 bases in the middle.

J is TRBJ2-7 and V is TRBV19, with D perhaps TRBD1 or TRBD2 (5 bases each). The CDR3 runs 14 residues. Trimming removed 6 bases at V and 1 base at J, with 13 bases between. Germline values: CDR1 LNHDA, CDR2 SQIVND (reference sequence). CDR3 protein: CASSTGTASYEQYF. Written as DNA, the CDR3 is TGTGCCAGTAGCACCGGGACCGCATCCTACGAGCAGTACTTC.

The chain carries TRBV6-4 and TRBJ1-1; perhaps TRBD1 as D (6 bases). Trimming shortened V by 4 bases and J by 1 base, and 10 bases separated the two germline ends. The CDR3 runs to 14 residues. CDR1 MRHNA and CDR2 SNTAGT come from the germline V gene. The CDR3 coding sequence is TGTGCCAGCAGTGCACAGGGTGAGAACACTGAAGCTTTCTTT. Translating it yields CASSAQGENTEAFF.

This clone was picked up one time. This chain joins TRBV7-6 and TRBJ2-7; D uncertain. The germline V and J ends were trimmed by 5 bases and 4 bases, with 9 bases remaining between them. In germline, CDR1 is SGHVS, CDR2 FNYEAQ. This CDR3 region has 12 residues. The CDR3 region is CASSPRPYEQYF. CDR3 coding DNA: TGTGCCAGCAGCCCCCGACCATACGAGCAGTACTTC.

The rearrangement uses TRBV5-6 and TRBJ2-5; D tentatively reads TRBD1 or TRBD2 (5 bases each). The closer fit of TRBJ2-7 to the DNA end suggests the J call may be wrong. This CDR3 is 14 amino acids long. The germline V gene has CDR1 SGHDT and CDR2 YYEEEE. The CDR3 sequence is CASSGDPAPYEQYF. The DNA of the CDR3 is TGTGCCAGCAGCGGGGACCCTGCCCCTTACGAGCAGTACTTC.

This clone is a singleton in its sample. The V and J genes are TRBV29-1 and TRBJ2-6; D gene ambiguous. V shed 7 bases and J shed 1 base, with 8 bases lying between them. Germline CDR1 is SQVTM and CDR2 is ANQGSEA. This CDR3 region has 13 residues. This CDR3 is CSAGSSGANVLTF. DNA of the CDR3: TGCAGCGCCGGATCTTCTGGGGCCAACGTCCTGACTTTC.

This clone has only one observation. The chain joins TRBV6-1 to TRBJ2-3, with 7 bases matching TRBD1. The CDR3 has 17 amino acids. J gave up 2 bases and V 2 bases, and 10 bases lay outside the gene matches. Per the germline V gene, CDR1 is MNHNS and CDR2 is SASEGT. CDR3 region: CASSEPAQKGATDTQYF. The CDR3 DNA follows: TGTGCCAGCAGTGAACCCGCTCAGAAGGGGGCCACAGATACGCAGTATTTT.

The chain links TRBV5-1 to TRBJ2-3; 8 bases align to TRBD2. V dropped 3 bases and J dropped 6; count of bases not matched to a gene: 9. Germline-derived CDR1 and CDR2 are SGHRS and YFSETQ. The CDR3 consists of 15 residues. In nucleotides, the CDR3 is TGCGCCAGCAGCTCCGTGGGCGGGGGGCTCGATACGCAGTATTTT. This gives the protein CASSSVGGGLDTQYF.

The chain carries TRBV2 and TRBJ1-2; 12 bases fit TRBD1. CDR1 and CDR2 (germline): SNHLY, FYNNEI. V lost 6 bases, J lost 8 bases, and 10 bases stayed unmatched. The CDR3 is made up of 15 amino acids. The CDR3 sequence is CASSAGTGGGRGYTF. CDR3 coding DNA: TGTGCCAGCAGCGCCGGGACAGGGGGCGGGCGGGGCTACACCTTC.

J is TRBJ2-1 and V is TRBV7-2; maybe TRBD1 (7 bases). In germline, CDR1 is SGHTA, CDR2 FQGNSA. This CDR3 spans 15 amino acids. The germline V and J ends were trimmed by 5 bases and 3 bases, with 14 bases remaining between them. DNA for the CDR3: TGTGCCAGCAGCGTAGGAGGGGGCAGCTACAATGAGCAGTTCTTC. It yields the protein CASSVGGGSYNEQFF.

The chain recombines TRBV19 with TRBJ2-2; 10 bases match TRBD1. Looked up from germline, CDR1 is LNHDA and CDR2 is SQIVND (reference sequence). J lost 5 bases, V lost 8 bases, and 8 bases had no gene match. This CDR3 is built from 15 residues. CDR3 protein: CASRDRGRRTGELFF. In DNA, the CDR3 is TGTGCCAGTCGTGACAGGGGGCGAAGGACCGGGGAGCTGTTTTTT.

The chain couples TRBV5-1 to TRBJ1-1; 8 nucleotides align to TRBD1. The CDR3 is 13 residues long. Germline CDR1 reads SGHRS; CDR2 reads YFSETQ. V lost 1 base to trimming and J lost 8 bases; unmatched junction nucleotides: 4. The CDR3 region is CASSLNPGGEAFF. CDR3 coding DNA: TGCGCCAGCAGCTTGAATCCAGGGGGCGAAGCTTTCTTT.

V is TRBV6-5 and J is TRBJ2-7; TRBD1 or TRBD2 may be the D gene (5 bases each). The CDR3 has 12 residues. V dropped 2 bases and J dropped 7 bases, with 9 bases sitting between them. Per germline, CDR1 MNHEY and CDR2 SVGAGI. The CDR3 region has the DNA TGTGCCAGCAGTTACGGGACGGGGGAGCAGTACTTC. Amino acid sequence: CASSYGTGEQYF.

The chain couples TRBV10-1 to TRBJ1-2, with TRBD1 as a possible D gene (5 bases). Germline V lookup: CDR1 WNHNN, CDR2 SYGVQD (reference sequence). The CDR3 extends over 15 amino acids. Trimming pared 1 base from V and 6 bases from J, leaving 15 bases between. The CDR3 sequence: CASSEFRDSRNGYTF. The CDR3 DNA sequence: TGCGCCAGCAGTGAGTTTCGAGACAGTAGAAATGGCTACACCTTC.